This TCR beta chain originates from a study of cytomegalovirus exposure and HLA in healthy donors. With 60 Vbeta and 13 Jbeta primers, the PCR was carried out. Clones were sequenced by immunoSEQ multiplex PCR, and TCRdb holds only the in-frame ones, with some missing. The table shows 100,000 to 150,000 clones, with roughly 83% occurring only once. Per germline, CDR1 MRHNA and CDR2 SNTAGT. The CDR3 length is 14 residues. The J segment lost 6 bases and the V segment lost 3 bases, leaving 6 bases of the junction unmatched. The table lists this clone with a count of one. The receptor's source is a girl aged 2 to 10 in good health and CMV-seronegative. The sample taken for sequencing was PBMCs. The V call is TRBV6-4, the J call TRBJ2-3; TRBD2 aligns across 7 bases. The CDR3 region has the DNA TGTGCCAGCAGTGAGGGTAGCGGGTCCGATACGCAGTATTTT. Protein: CASSEGSGSDTQYF.